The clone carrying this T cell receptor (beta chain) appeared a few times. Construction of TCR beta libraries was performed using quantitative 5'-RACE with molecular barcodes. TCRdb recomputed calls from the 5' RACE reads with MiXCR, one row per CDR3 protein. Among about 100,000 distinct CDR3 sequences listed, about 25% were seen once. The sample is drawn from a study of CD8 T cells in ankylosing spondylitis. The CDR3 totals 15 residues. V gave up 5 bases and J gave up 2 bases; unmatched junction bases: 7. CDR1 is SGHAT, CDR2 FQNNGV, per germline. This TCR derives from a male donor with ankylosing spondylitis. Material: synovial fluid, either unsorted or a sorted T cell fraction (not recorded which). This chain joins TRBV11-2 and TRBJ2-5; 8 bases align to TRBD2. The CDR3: CASSARVAGQETQYF. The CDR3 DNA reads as TGTGCCAGCAGCGCACGCGTAGCGGGACAAGAGACCCAGTACTTC. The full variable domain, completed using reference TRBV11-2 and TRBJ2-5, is EAGVAQSPRYKIIEKRQSVAFWCNPISGHATLYWYQQILGQGPKLLIQFQNNGVVDDSQLPKDRFSAERLKGVDSTLKIQPAKLEDSAVYLCASSARVAGQETQYFGPGTRLLVL.